This TCR beta chain stems from a study of T cell responses to AZD1222 COVID-19 vaccine. Points from the study as a whole: Donors were mostly white British, more females; clonal diversity possibly underestimated. Spike-specific TCR breadth and depth grew following two AZD1222 doses. Unmutated variant regions are reportedly targeted by nearly half of spike-specific TCRs.

Per the germline V gene, CDR1 is MNHNS and CDR2 is SASEGT. Trimming removed 3 bases at V and 8 bases at J, with 13 bases between. The CDR3 contains 13 residues. Ten or more counts support this clone. What it binds is unknown. Clones were sequenced by immunoSEQ multiplex PCR, and TCRdb holds only the in-frame ones, with some missing. The table lists over 120,000 clones, nearly 90% of them singletons, with approximately 5.6% in the top ten. Sequencing was performed on peripheral blood, taken 28 days after the second dose of the MenACWY control vaccine. This chain links TRBV6-1 with TRBJ1-2, with D hard to call. The source is an adult who received the MenACWY meningococcal vaccine as a control. CDR3 sequence: CASSDRPSGGYTF. CDR3 DNA: TGTGCCAGCAGTGATCGTCCCTCAGGCGGCTACACCTTC.